This T cell receptor beta chain emerged from a study of radiotherapy plus CTLA-4 blockade in lung cancer. As for the study in general: Objective responses were documented in around 19% of patients, with disease control in approximately 31%. Study conclusions and caveats: Peripheral blood showed expansion of tumor-derived TCR clones after radiotherapy and ipilimumab.

Points on this clone: The antigen is not known.

The repertoire was sequenced with immunoSEQ multiplex PCR; TCRdb's copy has only in-frame clones and lacks some. The sample contains approximately 67,000 clones, roughly four fifths of which appear only once. Germline V gives CDR1 MDHEN, CDR2 SYDVKM. CDR3 length equals 14 residues. V gave up 3 bases and J gave up 1 base; unmatched junction bases: 1. This receptor was obtained from a human donor with non-small cell lung cancer who had a partial response to radiotherapy plus ipilimumab. The chain joins TRBV28 to TRBJ2-7; TRBD1 aligns across 9 bases. The starting material was peripheral blood, obtained from a patient treated with radiotherapy plus ipilimumab. The chain's CDR3 is CASSFGTGSYEQYF. The DNA for the CDR3 is TGTGCCAGCAGTTTTGGGACAGGGTCCTACGAGCAGTACTTC.